The source of this T cell receptor (beta chain) is a study of T cell responses to AZD1222 COVID-19 vaccine. General observations from the study: Spike-specific TCR repertoires showed rising breadth and depth after two AZD1222 doses. Baseline serology detected seropositivity in only six AZD1222 recipients.

Of note for this clone: Its antigen is currently unknown.

Generated by immunoSEQ multiplex PCR, the TCRdb table keeps only in-frame clones and is missing some. The sample contains some 150,000 clones, 92% of which appear only once. The source of this sequence is an adult who received the AZD1222 COVID-19 vaccine. The specimen comprised peripheral blood, sampled 28 days after the second AZD1222 dose.

CDR3 coding DNA: TGTGCCAGCAGCCAAGGACGGGGACCCTACGAGCAGTACTTC. Translating it yields CASSQGRGPYEQYF. V usage is TRBV14 and J usage is TRBJ2-7; tentatively, D is TRBD1 or TRBD2 (5 bases each). CDR3 size: 14 residues. Per the germline V gene, CDR1 is SGHDN and CDR2 is FVKESK. Trimming took 1 base from V and 2 from J, leaving 9 bases between them.